Given below is one T cell receptor beta chain in context. Its specificity is unknown. This sample was taken from a study of cytomegalovirus exposure and HLA in healthy donors. Germline lookup yields CDR1 SGHRS and CDR2 YFSETQ. This CDR3 comprises 14 residues. V dropped 4 bases and J dropped 1 base, with 11 bases sitting between them. The study's findings and limits: According to a later analysis, TCR clusters from the first cohort tended to co-occur in the 100 to 150 validation repertoires.

Profiling relied on immunoSEQ multiplex PCR, and the TCRdb table lists in-frame clones only, not all of them. The sample contains over 150,000 clones, 84% of which appear only once. The rearrangement links TRBV5-1 to TRBJ1-1; D not resolved. The sequence was collected from a woman aged 25-40 years in good health and CMV-seropositive. Sequenced: PBMCs. CDR3 sequence (DNA): TGCGCCAGCAGCCCAGCGGGGAGGAACACTGAAGCTTTCTTT. Protein product: CASSPAGRNTEAFF.